One sample yielded the 21 T cell receptor beta chains listed below, sequenced in a study of tumor and adjacent non-tumor tissue in lung cancer. TCRbeta libraries were built with three rounds of nested PCR, modified from ARM-PCR. MiXCR, run by TCRdb on the multiplex PCR reads, gives a single entry per CDR3 protein. The sample holds about 80,000 distinct CDR3 sequences; around 70% are singletons and the top ten take over 10%. The template was RNA from unsorted bulk tissue. Sequenced input: lung tumor tissue. The receptors were gathered from a woman in her sixties or seventies with non-small cell lung cancer.

This clonotype was seen ten or more times. The rearrangement uses TRBV11-2 and TRBJ1-5; 7 bases fit TRBD1. CDR3 length: 15 amino acids. The J segment lost 6 bases and the V segment lost 5 bases, leaving 10 bases of the junction unmatched. Germline V gives CDR1 SGHAT, CDR2 FQNNGV. CDR3 sequence: CASSPTGTLSQPQHF. CDR3 sequence (DNA): TGTGCCAGCAGCCCGACAGGGACATTAAGTCAGCCCCAGCATTTT.

This clonotype was counted at least ten times. This chain uses TRBV6-5 with TRBJ2-1, with D hard to call. The length of the CDR3 is 13 residues. In germline, CDR1 is MNHEY, CDR2 SVGAGI. The V and J ends lost 2 bases and 6 bases respectively, with 8 bases between them. The CDR3 coding sequence is TGTGCCAGCAGTTACAGTTCAACCAATGAGCAGTTCTTC. This encodes CASSYSSTNEQFF.

The count of this clonotype is one. An end of the junction differs from the germline gene, which may be a read error. This rearrangement joins TRBV29-1 to TRBJ2-5; 10 nucleotides agree with TRBD2. The germline CDR1 and CDR2 sequences are SQVTM and ANQGSEA. This CDR3 region has 13 residues. The CDR3 loop reads CNTGLAGGETLYF. The CDR3 coding sequence is TGCAACACCGGATTAGCGGGAGGCGAGACCCTGTACTTC.

Many counts were recorded for this clonotype. The rearrangement joins TRBV4-1 to TRBJ2-7; tentatively, D is TRBD2 (5 bases). The germline V and J ends were trimmed by 4 bases and 0 bases, with 13 bases remaining between them. This CDR3 comprises 15 residues. Germline V gene sequence: CDR1 MGHRA, CDR2 YSYEKL. This CDR3 is CASSPRLAVSYEQYF. The CDR3 DNA reads TGCGCCAGCAGCCCCCGGCTAGCAGTCTCCTACGAGCAGTACTTC.

A remark on this clonotype: Just one base apart from a much larger clone, this may be a read error. The V and J genes are TRBV20-1 and TRBJ2-1, with 9 bases matching TRBD2. Germline CDR1 and CDR2: DFQATT and SNEGSKA (reference sequence). The CDR3 consists of 13 residues. CDR3 sequence (DNA): TGCACCGCAGGGCGGGAGGGTAGACATGAGCAGCTCTTC. Translating gives CTAGREGRHEQLF.

Concerning this clonotype: One end of the junction fails to match germline, which may point to a read error. The CDR3 DNA reads as TGTGCCGGCAGTCACTCACAGGGGTTTGGCTACACCTTC. It codes for CAGSHSQGFGYTF. This chain links TRBV6-5 with TRBJ1-2; 7 bases are shared with TRBD1. From germline, CDR1 is MNHEY and CDR2 SVGAGI. There are 13 residues in the CDR3.

Concerning this clonotype itself: Its ends do not fully match the called genes, so a read error is possible. The chain employs TRBV20-1 and TRBJ2-3; 12 bases map to TRBD2. This CDR3 contains 17 residues. Germline lookup yields CDR1 DFQATT and CDR2 SNEGSKA (reference sequence). The CDR3 sequence: CSGFRTSGTWVTDTQYF. Here the CDR3 DNA reads TGCAGCGGGTTTAGGACTAGCGGGACTTGGGTCACAGATACGCAGTACTTT.

As to this clonotype: The germline gene is not matched at one end of the junction; a read error may be the cause. The gene calls are TRBV6-5 and TRBJ1-3, with D perhaps TRBD1 (6 bases). The CDR3 sequence is 16 residues long. The germline V gene encodes CDR1 MNHEY and CDR2 SVGAGI. In nucleotides, the CDR3 is TGTGCCAGGAGCCGGGACACGGGGATGGGTGGAGACACCATATATTTT. Translating it yields CARSRDTGMGGDTIYF.

Note on this clonotype: Its ends do not fully match the called genes, so a read error is possible. This sequence joins TRBV29-1 and TRBJ2-5; D possibly matches TRBD1 or TRBD2 (5 bases each). The CDR3 has 13 amino acids. In germline, CDR1 is SQVTM, CDR2 ANQGSEA. This CDR3 is CSVELLLGETQYF. Here the CDR3 DNA reads TGCAGCGTTGAGCTACTACTAGGGGAGACCCAATACTTC. The full variable domain, with the rest looked up from reference TRBV29-1 and TRBJ2-5, is SAVISQKPSRDICQRGTSLTIQCQVDSQVTMMFWYRQQPGQSLTLIATANQGSEATYESGFVIDKFPISRPNLTFSTLTVSNMSPEDSSIYLCSVELLLGETQYFGPGTRLLVL.

As regards this clonotype: One junction end disagrees with the germline gene, perhaps due to a read error. The chain combines TRBV10-2 with TRBJ1-1; D is unclear. Germline V lookup: CDR1 WSHSY, CDR2 SAAADI. This CDR3 region has 15 residues. The CDR3 DNA sequence: TGCACCAGCAGTGAGTGGAGCACTATGAACACTGAAGCTTTGTTT. Protein product: CTSSEWSTMNTEALF.

As to this clonotype: A much bigger clone sits one base away, suggesting this may be a read error. The gene calls are TRBV28 and TRBJ2-7; 7 bases agree with TRBD1. Germline V gives CDR1 MDHEN, CDR2 SYDVKM. CDR3 size: 14 residues. The DNA for the CDR3 is TGTGCCATCAGTTTCGGGACAGAAACCTACGAGCAGTACTTC. Protein: CAISFGTETYEQYF. The entire variable domain, with the rest obtained from reference TRBV28 and TRBJ2-7, is as follows: DVKVTQSSRYLVKRTGEKVFLECVQDMDHENMFWYRQDPGLGLRLIYFSYDVKMKEKGDIPEGYSVSREKKERFSLILESASTNQTSMYLCAISFGTETYEQYFGPGTRLTVT.

In regard to this clonotype: One end of the junction fails to match germline, which may point to a read error. The chain has TRBV12-3 or TRBV12-4 and TRBJ2-2; D is uncertain. The CDR3 contains 16 residues. The CDR3 nucleotides are TGTACCAGCCGAACGGCGTACACCAGGAACACCGGGGAGCTGTTTTTT. Translating gives CTSRTAYTRNTGELFF.

For this clonotype: A much larger clone is a single base away; this may be a read error. The gene calls are TRBV4-1 and TRBJ1-4; a weak D match, TRBD1 (5 bases). Germline CDR1 is MGHRA and CDR2 is YSYEKL. V was pared by 5 bases and J by 0 bases, with 25 bases between. The CDR3 loop spans 20 amino acids. The CDR3: CASSTQSGGLGFATNEKLFF. The CDR3 bases are TGCGCCAGCAGCACCCAGAGTGGGGGTTTGGGATTTGCAACTAATGAAAAACTGTTTTTT.

On this clonotype: The junction does not match germline at one end; this may be a read error. The chain employs TRBV29-1 and TRBJ2-7; the D gene is possibly TRBD2 (5 bases). The CDR3 is made up of 14 amino acids. CDR1 is SQVTM and CDR2 is ANQGSEA in the germline V gene. The CDR3 DNA follows: TGCAGCGTTGTGGTGAGGGCTTTGGGAGACGAGCAATACTTC. This translates into CSVVVRALGDEQYF.

A note on this clonotype: It may be a read error: a sequence one base away is much more abundant. The V call is TRBV5-6, the J call TRBJ2-7, with 9 positions matching TRBD2. The length of the CDR3 is 12 residues. CDR1 is SGHDT, CDR2 YYEEEE, per germline. The trim removed 6 bases at V and 12 bases at J, leaving 10 bases unmatched. For the CDR3, the DNA is TGTGCCAGCAACCAGACTAGCGGAAGACTGTACTTC. As protein: CASNQTSGRLYF.

Regarding this clonotype: A much more abundant neighbour one base away suggests this may be a read error. V and J are TRBV4-1 and TRBJ1-1; no definite D call. The V gene's germline CDR1 is MGHRA and CDR2 YSYEKL. The V end lost 1 base, the J end lost 5 bases, and 14 bases lay between the germline ends. CDR3 size: 15 residues. CDR3 sequence (DNA): TGCGCCAGCAGCCAAGTAGGAGGTGGGGAAACTGAAGCTTTCTTT. It is translated as CASSQVGGGETEAFF.

Details on this clonotype: Germline and junction disagree at one end, which may indicate a read error. The chain joins TRBV12-3 or TRBV12-4 to TRBJ1-2; no definite D call. This CDR3 region has 15 residues. The CDR3 coding sequence is TGTGCCAGCAGCGGCGGAGGAGTGGCTAGGTATGGCTATACCTTC. Protein: CASSGGGVARYGYTF.

Regarding this clonotype: Mismatch with germline at one junction end may stem from a read error. This sequence joins TRBV6-2 or TRBV6-3 and TRBJ1-1, with D uncertain. In germline, CDR1 is MNHEY, CDR2 SVGEGT. CDR3 length equals 15 residues. This CDR3 reads CARSNHGGFTTGAFF. In DNA, the CDR3 is TGTGCCAGAAGTAACCATGGAGGGTTCACCACTGGAGCTTTCTTT.

This clonotype was found many times. The chain couples TRBV4-1 to TRBJ2-5; 7 positions agree with TRBD2. The CDR3 runs 16 residues. Trimming cost V 0 bases and J 3 bases; bases outside gene matches: 7. Germline assignment: CDR1 MGHRA and CDR2 YSYEKL. DNA of the CDR3: TGCGCCAGCAGCCAAGATCTTGGGGGGGGGGAAGAGACCCAGTACTTC. Its translation is CASSQDLGGGEETQYF.

Of note for this clonotype: A read error may produce the germline difference seen at one junction end. The chain couples TRBV7-9 to TRBJ2-1, with unresolved D. The germline V gene encodes CDR1 SEHNR and CDR2 FQNEAQ (reference sequence). The CDR3 runs 12 residues. Written as DNA, the CDR3 is TGTGCCACCAGCACGGATTACAATGAGCAGTTCTTC. Its protein product is CATSTDYNEQFF. Combining the CDR3 with reference TRBV7-9 and TRBJ2-1 gives the whole variable domain DTGVSQNPRHKITKRGQNVTFRCDPISEHNRLYWYRQTLGQGPEFLTYFQNEAQLEKSRLLSDRFSAERPKGSFSTLEIQRTEQGDSAMYLCATSTDYNEQFFGPGTRLTVL.

This clonotype was seen at least ten times. The chain combines TRBV10-3 with TRBJ2-2, with TRBD2 matching over 15 bases. The CDR3 is 20 residues long. With 6 bases clipped from V and 6 bases from J, the junction kept 17 bases outside the gene matches. The germline V gene has CDR1 ENHRY and CDR2 SYGVKD. This CDR3 is CAISGGGLAGGPVLSGELFF. The CDR3 coding sequence is TGTGCCATCAGCGGAGGAGGACTAGCGGGAGGGCCAGTTCTATCCGGGGAGCTGTTTTTT.